The present entry profiles one T cell receptor beta chain with its context. No antigen is known for it. This CDR3 contains 13 residues. V lost 0 bases and J 8 bases, leaving 10 bases between the germline ends. CDR1 MNHEY and CDR2 SVGEGT come from the germline V gene. Random hexamers were used to reverse transcribe the RNA input (roughly 0.5 to 1 ug). An immunoSEQ multiplex PCR amplified TCR beta CDR3 over 54 Vbeta and 13 Jbeta. TCRdb recomputed calls from the immunoSEQ multiplex PCR reads with MiXCR, one row per CDR3 protein. The data show 71,000 or so distinct CDR3 sequences, 93% seen once. This sample is part of a study of CD8 T cells in Susac syndrome. Study background: There were about six sequenced Susac syndrome patients with active disease and under 10 in remission. Study-wide findings and caveats: A relatively small number of individuals underwent TCR sequencing and HLA analysis.

This sequence was found in a human donor with Susac syndrome. Sequencing was performed on CD4+ T cells from PBMCs. The chain recombines TRBV6-2 or TRBV6-3 with TRBJ1-2, with a possible D match to TRBD1 (5 bases). CDR3 in amino acids: CASSYSWDFGYTF. CDR3 bases: TGTGCCAGCAGTTACTCCTGGGACTTCGGCTACACCTTC.